This TCR beta chain came from a study of PD-1 blockade in classical Hodgkin lymphoma. General observations from the study: The causes of the repertoire differences, possibly disease activity or prior therapy, remain undefined. The CD4+ diversity rise by C4D1 was clearest in complete responders.

Time point meaning: cycle 4 day 1 (C4D1), after five to seven weeks of nivolumab. Each of the patients experienced relapse following autologous stem cell transplantation, and their brentuximab vedotin exposure differed. The CDR3 contains 14 residues. The V gene's germline CDR1 is ENHRY and CDR2 SYGVKD. The V segment lost 10 bases and the J segment 2 bases; nucleotides outside the gene matches: 8. For this clone: Its antigen remains unknown.

Produced via immunoSEQ multiplex PCR; TCRdb's table is partial and in-frame only. The sample holds approximately 65,000 clones, over 85% seen once. The sample here was peripheral blood mononuclear cells (PBMCs), taken before the fourth cycle of nivolumab. This TCR came from a human donor with classical Hodgkin lymphoma. The chain recombines TRBV10-3 with TRBJ2-7; TRBD2 matches at 10 bases. CDR3 coding DNA: TGTGCCACCCTAGCGGGAGCGGGGGCCTACGAGCAGTACTTC. This sequence encodes CATLAGAGAYEQYF.